The clone carrying this T cell receptor beta chain has a handful of counts. The antigen is unknown. The data were obtained in a study of T cell clonality in common variable immunodeficiency. Findings and caveats of the study: CVID subjects showed higher TCRbeta clonality than healthy controls. Common variable immunodeficiency TCR beta sequences reportedly had fewer deletions and N-nucleotide insertions.

Using immunoSEQ multiplex PCR, the repertoire was profiled, and TCRdb retains in-frame clones only, with some absent. This sample carries approximately 30,000 clones, none of them present only once. For at least one year, all CVID subjects received replacement immunoglobulin. No CVID subject was ill or on immunomodulatory drugs when sampled. This TCR derives from a human donor with common variable immunodeficiency. The source material was peripheral blood mononuclear cells.

The CDR3 region is CASSESQGGNQPQHF. CDR3 DNA (partial): TGTGCCAGCAGTGAATCACAGGGGGGCAATCAGCCC. The V gene is TRBV6-1, the J gene TRBJ1-5; TRBD1 matches 8 bases. Read coverage stops 3 residues before the CDR3 terminus; the germline J gene supplies the remainder. CDR1 is MNHNS and CDR2 is SASEGT in the germline V gene. V was clipped by 2 bases and J by 2 bases; unmatched bases: 2. This CDR3 spans 15 amino acids.